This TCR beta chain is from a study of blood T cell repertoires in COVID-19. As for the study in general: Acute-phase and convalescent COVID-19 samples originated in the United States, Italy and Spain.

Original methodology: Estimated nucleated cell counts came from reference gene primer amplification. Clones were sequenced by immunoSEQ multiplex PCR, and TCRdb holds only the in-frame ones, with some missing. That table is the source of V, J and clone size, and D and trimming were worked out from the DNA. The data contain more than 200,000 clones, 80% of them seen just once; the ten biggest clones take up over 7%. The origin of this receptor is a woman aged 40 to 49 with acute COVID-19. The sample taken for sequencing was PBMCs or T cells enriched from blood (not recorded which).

CDR3 sequence: CASSEGLAGVEQFF. The CDR3 DNA is TGTGCCAGCAGCGAGGGTCTAGCGGGAGTGGAGCAGTTCTTC. The V and J genes are TRBV9 and TRBJ2-1, with TRBD2 identical over 10 bases. Germline trimming cut 3 bases from V and 10 bases from J; bases unmatched to any gene: 7. The CDR3 is 14 residues long. From germline, CDR1 is SGDLS and CDR2 YYNGEE. Supplemented by reference TRBV9 and TRBJ2-1, the full variable domain reads DSGVTQTPKHLITATGQRVTLRCSPRSGDLSVYWYQQSLDQGLQFLIQYYNGEERAKGNILERFSAQQFPDLHSELNLSSLELGDSALYFCASSEGLAGVEQFFGPGTRLTVL.